Each of the 29 T cell receptor beta chains below was sequenced from the same sample in a study of identical twins. TCRdb used MiXCR to reprocess the 5' RACE reads, holding one entry per CDR3 protein. The table records nearly 900,000 distinct CDR3 sequences, roughly an eighth of them present only once. The same specimen was also included in a second study, on yellow fever vaccine responses in identical twins.

The specimen was PBMCs. The receptors stem from a woman aged 18-29 years in good health.

This clonotype occurred many times. CDR3 protein: CASSLGQGLNTGELFF. DNA of the CDR3: TGTGCCAGCAGTTTAGGACAGGGCCTGAACACCGGGGAGCTGTTTTTT. V gene TRBV12-3 or TRBV12-4 combines with J gene TRBJ2-2; 7 nucleotides match TRBD1. The junction had 3 bases not matched to a gene; V was cut back by 1 base and J by 1 base. The CDR3 is 16 residues long.

This clonotype has only a few counts. In DNA form, the CDR3 reads TGTGCCAGCTTCTCCCTTCCAGATACGCAGTATTTT. Protein: CASFSLPDTQYF. This chain connects TRBV27 to TRBJ2-3, with D uncertain. This CDR3 is built from 12 residues. Germline values: CDR1 MNHEY, CDR2 SMNVEV (reference sequence). The ends were cut back, 8 bases at V and 4 bases at J, with 10 bases in the middle.

This clonotype occurred many times. The chain is built from TRBV28 and TRBJ1-5; possibly TRBD1 for D (6 bases). Trimming left V 6 bases short and J 8 bases short, with 23 bases between. The CDR3 has 16 residues. Germline V gene lookup returns CDR1 MDHEN and CDR2 SYDVKM. Written as DNA, the CDR3 is TGTGCCAGCAGCCGCACGGACAGTTTTGGGGGAGAGCCCCAGCATTTT. Translating it yields CASSRTDSFGGEPQHF.

The chain has TRBV28 and TRBJ2-3; TRBD2 is a possible D gene (6 bases). This CDR3 region has 13 residues. V was shortened by 5 bases and J by 4 bases, with 10 bases between the two germline ends. In germline, CDR1 is MDHEN, CDR2 SYDVKM. The CDR3 nucleotides read TGTGCCAGCAGTAGATTAGCGGCAGATACGCAGTATTTT. Its protein product is CASSRLAADTQYF.

The chain combines TRBV12-3 or TRBV12-4 with TRBJ1-1, with D unclear. The CDR3 consists of 15 residues. V lost 1 base, J lost 0 bases, and 9 bases lay in between. The CDR3 here is CASSLGTDVNTEAFF. In DNA, the CDR3 is TGTGCCAGCAGTTTAGGGACCGATGTGAACACTGAAGCTTTCTTT.

This clonotype was detected many times. The chain joins TRBV4-2 to TRBJ2-1; TRBD2 agrees at 7 bases. V lost 1 base to trimming and J lost 8 bases; unmatched junction nucleotides: 14. Germline V CDR1 and CDR2: LGHNA, YNFKEQ. This CDR3 has 17 amino acids. CDR3 bases: TGTGCCAGCAGCCAAGTCTCAAGCGGGGCGTTTTCTCATGAGCAGTTCTTC. Amino acid sequence: CASSQVSSGAFSHEQFF.

There are many counts of this clonotype. The V call is TRBV12-3 or TRBV12-4, the J call TRBJ1-6; D is unresolved. The CDR3 sequence is 14 residues long. Trimming removed 7 bases from V and 5 bases from J, with 12 bases in between. Here the CDR3 reads CASTPTANNSPLHF. Written as DNA, the CDR3 is TGTGCCAGCACCCCCACAGCCAATAATTCACCCCTCCACTTT.

The chain combines TRBV5-6 with TRBJ1-1; D possibly corresponds to TRBD1 (6 bases). Per the germline V gene, CDR1 is SGHDT and CDR2 is YYEEEE. Deletions cut 0 bases from V and 0 bases from J, with 15 bases between. This CDR3 spans 17 amino acids. CDR3 sequence: CASSLEGGLGMNTEAFF. The CDR3, as DNA: TGTGCCAGCAGCTTGGAGGGGGGGCTAGGGATGAACACTGAAGCTTTCTTT.

This clonotype has just a few counts. The chain joins TRBV28 to TRBJ1-5; 11 bases are shared with TRBD1. After removal of 6 bases from V and 5 bases from J, the junction contained 6 bases not matched to a gene. The CDR3 loop spans 15 amino acids. CDR1 MDHEN and CDR2 SYDVKM come from the germline V gene. DNA for the CDR3: TGTGCCAGCAGCAGGGGACAGGGGGGCCATCAGCCCCAGCATTTT. This translates into CASSRGQGGHQPQHF. Full variable domain (rest looked up from reference TRBV28 and TRBJ1-5): DVKVTQSSRYLVKRTGEKVFLECVQDMDHENMFWYRQDPGLGLRLIYFSYDVKMKEKGDIPEGYSVSREKKERFSLILESASTNQTSMYLCASSRGQGGHQPQHFGDGTRLSIL.

The gene calls are TRBV7-9 and TRBJ2-2; unclear D gene. Germline assignment: CDR1 SEHNR and CDR2 FQNEAQ (reference sequence). CDR3 length equals 14 residues. Trimming cost V 7 bases and J 5 bases, with 14 bases left between them. CDR3 amino acids: CASTLSTLTGELFF. The CDR3 DNA reads TGTGCCAGCACCCTGTCTACCTTGACCGGGGAGCTGTTTTTT.

This clonotype was found a few times. The chain links TRBV4-1 to TRBJ2-1, with TRBD1 matching 7 bases. The germline gives CDR1 MGHRA, CDR2 YSYEKL. The V and J ends lost 1 base and 1 base, in that order; junction bases with no gene match: 10. This CDR3 has 18 residues. CDR3 region: CASSQVKHDRVSYNEQFF. The CDR3 DNA sequence: TGCGCCAGCAGCCAAGTAAAACATGACAGGGTTTCCTACAATGAGCAGTTCTTC.

This clonotype was observed a few times. This sequence joins TRBV7-9 and TRBJ2-7, with D perhaps TRBD2 (9 bases). CDR3 size: 15 residues. Trimming cost V 5 bases and J 6 bases, with 20 bases left between them. Looked up from germline, CDR1 is SEHNR and CDR2 is FQNEAQ (reference sequence). The CDR3: CASSQDREGLAEQYV. The CDR3, as DNA: TGTGCCAGCAGCCAGGACAGGGAGGGACTAGCCGAGCAGTACGTC.

This clonotype has a handful of counts. The V call is TRBV2, the J call TRBJ2-4; no firm D call. Germline V gene lookup returns CDR1 SNHLY and CDR2 FYNNEI. The CDR3 is 14 amino acids. With 2 bases removed from V and 0 bases from J, the gap between germline ends came to 5 bases. DNA for the CDR3: TGTGCCAGCAGTGAAAACGTAGCCAAAAACATTCAGTACTTC. This translates into CASSENVAKNIQYF. The variable domain in full, completed from reference TRBV2 and TRBJ2-4, reads EPEVTQTPSHQVTQMGQEVILRCVPISNHLYFYWYRQILGQKVEFLVSFYNNEISEKSEIFDDQFSVERPDGSNFTLKIRSTKLEDSAMYFCASSENVAKNIQYFGAGTRLSVL.

The chain has TRBV11-3 and TRBJ2-7; D tentatively fits TRBD1 or TRBD2 (5 bases each). The length of the CDR3 is 14 residues. CDR1 and CDR2 (germline): SGHNT, YENEEA. Trimming removed 4 bases from V and 2 bases from J, with 12 bases in between. CDR3 protein: CASSWDPSPYEQYF. Here the CDR3 DNA reads TGTGCCAGCAGCTGGGACCCGTCCCCCTACGAGCAGTACTTC.

The chain uses TRBV20-1 and TRBJ1-6; TRBD1 might be the D (5 bases). V was shortened by 1 base and J by 8 bases, with 21 bases between the two germline ends. This CDR3 contains 17 residues. CDR1 and CDR2 (germline): DFQATT, SNEGSKA (reference sequence). The CDR3 reads CSARAPLEGWVDSPLHF. Written as DNA, the CDR3 is TGCAGTGCTAGAGCTCCTCTCGAGGGGTGGGTGGATTCACCCCTCCACTTT.

This clonotype was recorded a few times. Here the CDR3 reads CAIRGGGGSYNSPLHF. The CDR3 DNA sequence: TGTGCCATCAGGGGAGGGGGGGGCTCCTATAATTCACCCCTCCACTTT. The V and J genes are TRBV10-3 and TRBJ1-6; tentative D call: TRBD1 (6 bases). CDR3 length equals 16 residues. The germline V and J ends were trimmed by 6 bases and 0 bases, with 12 bases remaining between them. The germline CDR1 and CDR2 sequences are ENHRY and SYGVKD.

This clonotype was detected only a few times. This chain joins TRBV12-3 or TRBV12-4 and TRBJ2-1, with 15 positions matching TRBD2. The junction had 7 bases not matched to a gene; V was cut back by 6 bases and J by 16 bases. This CDR3 is 13 amino acids long. As DNA, the CDR3 is TGTGCCAGCAGCTGGACTAGCGGGGGGGACGATTTCTTC. Translating it yields CASSWTSGGDDFF.

At least ten counts were recorded for this clonotype. This chain connects TRBV29-1 to TRBJ2-3; D call uncertain. Germline assignment: CDR1 SQVTM and CDR2 ANQGSEA. V lost 4 bases and J lost 6, with 5 bases in between. This CDR3 is built from 10 residues. CDR3 amino acids: CSVGVDTQYF. The DNA of the CDR3 is TGCAGCGTTGGCGTGGATACGCAGTATTTT.

V and J are TRBV15 and TRBJ2-1; 8 nucleotides align to TRBD1. This CDR3 spans 17 amino acids. V was pared by 0 bases and J by 6 bases, with 10 bases of the junction left unmatched. Germline lookup yields CDR1 LNHNV and CDR2 YYDKDF (reference sequence). The CDR3 region has the DNA TGTGCCACCAGCAGAGATTTAGGACAGGGTATCGGCAATGAGCAGTTCTTC. This gives the protein CATSRDLGQGIGNEQFF.

The rearrangement links TRBV4-2 to TRBJ2-7; D possibly uses TRBD1 or TRBD2 (6 bases each). The germline V gene encodes CDR1 LGHNA and CDR2 YNFKEQ. The CDR3 is 15 amino acids. V was shortened by 4 bases and J by 3 bases, with 16 bases between the two germline ends. CDR3 bases: TGTGCCAGCAGCCCAGGGGTGGGTAGCGGCTACGAGCAGTACGTC. It is translated as CASSPGVGSGYEQYV.

This clonotype was recorded many times. CDR3 residues: CASSSGQGITAEAFF. DNA of the CDR3: TGCGCCAGCAGCTCAGGACAGGGGATTACGGCTGAAGCTTTCTTT. The rearrangement joins TRBV5-1 to TRBJ1-1, with 9 bases identical to TRBD1. The CDR3 consists of 15 residues. Germline V gene lookup returns CDR1 SGHRS and CDR2 YFSETQ. The trim removed 3 bases at V and 6 bases at J, leaving 9 bases unmatched. The complete variable domain, with remaining parts taken from reference TRBV5-1 and TRBJ1-1, reads KAGVTQTPRYLIKTRGQQVTLSCSPISGHRSVSWYQQTPGQGLQFLFEYFSETQRNKGNFPGRFSGRQFSNSRSEMNVSTLELGDSALYLCASSSGQGITAEAFFGQGTRLTVV.

This clonotype was observed a handful of times. The chain combines TRBV12-3 or TRBV12-4 with TRBJ2-5; D is unresolved. With 6 bases removed from V and 1 base from J, the gap between germline ends came to 12 bases. This CDR3 contains 14 residues. CDR3 DNA: TGTGCCAGCAGCGAAGGACGGATCCAAGAGACCCAGTACTTC. It encodes CASSEGRIQETQYF.

The rearrangement uses TRBV20-1 and TRBJ1-2; TRBD1 is a possible D gene (5 bases). CDR3 size: 11 residues. The germline gives CDR1 DFQATT, CDR2 SNEGSKA (reference sequence). V was clipped by 6 bases and J by 8 bases, with 13 bases between them. CDR3 sequence: CSAVQGIGYTF. In DNA, the CDR3 is TGCAGTGCCGTCCAGGGAATAGGCTACACCTTC.

This clonotype turned up a few times. The chain links TRBV20-1 to TRBJ1-4; no reliable D call. The CDR3 is made up of 16 amino acids. Germline V gene sequence: CDR1 DFQATT, CDR2 SNEGSKA (reference sequence). Deletions cut 2 bases from V and 1 base from J, with 14 bases between. This chain's CDR3 is CSARPITRRTNEKLFF. The CDR3 DNA is TGCAGTGCTAGACCCATTACGAGGAGAACTAATGAAAAACTGTTTTTT.

The chain is built from TRBV12-3 or TRBV12-4 and TRBJ2-7; no clear D. Trimming removed 6 bases from V and 6 bases from J, with 12 bases in between. The CDR3 is 12 residues long. The CDR3 coding sequence is TGTGCCAGCAGCCCAGCGTCTGGCGAGCAGTACTTC. Its translation is CASSPASGEQYF.

This clonotype has a count of ten or more. The rearrangement uses TRBV12-3 or TRBV12-4 and TRBJ2-3; D ambiguous. The CDR3 extends over 14 amino acids. Trimming removed 4 bases from V and 2 bases from J, with 10 bases in between. The CDR3 reads CASSSPVNTDTQYF. The CDR3 DNA reads as TGTGCCAGCAGTTCCCCGGTAAACACAGATACGCAGTATTTT.

The CDR3 loop is CASSFQGAEAFF. DNA of the CDR3: TGTGCCAGCAGTTTTCAGGGGGCTGAAGCTTTCTTT. The chain uses TRBV2 and TRBJ1-1; 7 bases agree with TRBD1. Germline CDR1 reads SNHLY; CDR2 reads FYNNEI. CDR3 length equals 12 residues. The J segment lost 6 bases and the V segment lost 5 bases, leaving 3 bases of the junction unmatched. Supplemented by reference TRBV2 and TRBJ1-1, the full variable domain reads EPEVTQTPSHQVTQMGQEVILRCVPISNHLYFYWYRQILGQKVEFLVSFYNNEISEKSEIFDDQFSVERPDGSNFTLKIRSTKLEDSAMYFCASSFQGAEAFFGQGTRLTVV.

J is TRBJ1-2 and V is TRBV12-3 or TRBV12-4; possible D gene TRBD1, 6 bases. The CDR3 contains 15 residues. V lost 2 bases to trimming and J lost 4 bases, with 14 bases between them. CDR3 in amino acids: CASSLQGSGAYGYTF. Here the CDR3 DNA reads TGTGCCAGCAGTTTACAGGGGAGTGGAGCCTATGGCTACACCTTC.

This clonotype came up many times. This chain links TRBV7-9 with TRBJ2-7; D gene uncertain. V was pared by 5 bases and J by 3 bases, with 8 bases between. CDR1 SEHNR and CDR2 FQNEAQ come from the germline V gene (reference sequence). This CDR3 has 12 amino acids. This chain's CDR3 is CASSRIDYEQYF. Written as DNA, the CDR3 is TGTGCCAGCAGCCGAATTGACTACGAGCAGTACTTC.